The entry below describes one T cell receptor (beta chain). Its antigen is currently not known. The sequencer was a NextSeq 550. The Human TCR Profiling Kit (MiLaboratory) was used to prepare UMI-labeled 5' RACE TRB cDNA libraries. The full amount of extracted RNA was used for cDNA synthesis, and the full amount of resulting cDNA was used for PCR amplification. Libraries were prepared in parallel with an identical number of PCR cycles. The authors' analysis ran thus. MIGEC and MiXCR extracted about 53,000 +/- 10,000 unique UMI-labeled TRB cDNA molecules per library, requiring at least two reads per UMI. On average, each library contained approximately 40,000 +/- 10,000 functional in-frame TRB CDR3 nucleotide clonotypes without stop codons. Diversity metrics, including normalized Shannon-Wiener and Chao1, were computed in VDJtools after downsampling to 5000 UMI-labeled TRB molecules per sample. VDJtools computed clonotype-size-weighted physicochemical properties of the central five CDR3 residues: interaction energy, strength, volume and Kidera factor 4. One entry per CDR3 protein sequence results from the TCRdb reprocessing of the reads, with DNA left out. For this entry, the V and J calls and clone size follow TCRdb and not the study's own pipeline. The sample table on file contains about 89,000 distinct CDR3 sequences. Jointly, the top ten make up 0.9% to 1.2% of the sample.

Sequences KGHDR (CDR1) and SFDVKD (CDR2) are obtained from the germline V gene. Its CDR3 holds 13 amino acids, cysteine through phenylalanine. This entry has no DNA. For every CD8+ T cell subset, approximately 330,000 cells were flow-sorted straight into RLT lysis buffer, and each subset was sorted in triplicate. To keep memory contaminants out, a stringent definition of naive CD8+ T cells was applied: CD45RO-CCR7+CD27+CD95-. Peripheral blood mononuclear cells were isolated from buffy coats by standard density gradient centrifugation. Naive CXCR3-negative and CXCR3-positive CD8+ T cells were flow-sorted on a FACSAria III. Total RNA was extracted from sorted cells with an RNeasy Mini Kit. The sample belongs to a study of CXCR3-negative and CXCR3-positive naive CD8 T cells (dated by TCRdb to about 2019). About the study as a whole: In total, some 140 million TRB reads were obtained, which works out to roughly 1.5 +/- 0.3 million reads per library. Naive subsets from a handful of donors and memory cells from 3 donors were included in the TRBV-TRBJ cluster analysis. The diversity and physicochemical repertoire analyses included fewer than twelve donors pooled from two independent experiments. General conclusions and limits of the study: Because CXCR3 expression was partially decreased after cryopreservation, freshly isolated PBMCs were used for most assays. Similar TRBV-TRBJ usage was shown by naive CXCR3-negative and CXCR3-positive cells from the same donor, whereas distinct patterns were shown by memory cells. TRB CDR3s from CXCR3-positive naive cells showed higher hydrophobicity (lower Kidera factor 4), lower energy, and higher strength and volume indices than CXCR3-negative naive cells. Comparably high repertoire diversity was found in both naive subsets, whereas much lower repertoire diversity was found in memory CD8+ T cells. Because surface CD5, which is linked to self-reactivity in mice, was comparable between the naive subsets, TCR interaction strength was also inferred from the physicochemical properties of TRB CDR3s.

The sample taken for sequencing was naive CXCR3+ CD8+ T cells from blood. The sample's cell subset or site, from its label and the paper: CD45RO-CCR7+CD27+CD95- naive CD8+ T cells expressing CXCR3 (TNR3+). This chain joins TRBV24-1 to TRBJ2-3. This receptor was obtained from a human donor in good health. Some clones in this sample may be carry-over from other donors' samples. The CDR3 here reads CATSESRTDTQYF.